The subject of this entry is one T cell receptor (beta chain). No cognate antigen has been identified for it. Base qualities were left out, and no much larger clone turns up one base away. From each donor, a single peripheral blood sample of roughly 0.11 L on average was drawn into heparinised tubes. A BD FACSAria II was used to sort naive, central memory, regulatory and stem cell-like memory CD4+ T cells with a panel that included CD45RO, CCR7, CD25, CD127, CD95 and CD27. All sorted populations exceeded 95% purity. PBMCs were isolated immediately by Lymphoprep density gradient centrifugation and stained directly without culture. So that batch effects would be minimized, each experiment stained and sorted samples in pairs, pairing one healthy donor with one patient. The germline V gene supplies CDR1 MNHNS and CDR2 SASEGT. V loses 5 bases, J loses 4 bases, and the germline ends lie 16 bases apart. The CDR3 starts with the cysteine, ends with the phenylalanine, and has 15 residues. Here the CDR3 DNA is all that survives: 45 bases in frame from base 1.

The sample originates from a study of beta chain features in type 1 diabetes (dated by TCRdb to between 2017 and 2018). For the wider study: No differences in mean age, gender distribution, total cell number or subset yield were found between patients and healthy donors. A total of approximately 99,000,000 sorted cells were examined across all samples, and RNA yield correlated strongly with the number of cells per subset. The study compared the TCRB repertoires of sorted circulating CD4+ T cell subsets in recently diagnosed type 1 diabetes patients with those in matched healthy donors. Naive and central memory subsets were obtained from all 30 or so donors, but regulatory and stem cell-like memory subsets were isolated from only 8 patients and roughly 8 healthy donors. The investigation overall reported the following: PCR might favor shorter templates, but patient and control samples were amplified and corrected together, so any skew would affect both groups equally. Because cDNA was sequenced instead of genomic DNA, highly expressing activated cells could be over-represented, though the groups showed no difference in activation or CD3 levels. HLA sub-analyses involved small numbers of individuals, so any influence of HLA type on TCRB rearrangement remained unresolved. Type 1 diabetes patients showed a moderate but significant shortening of TCRB CDR3 length in all four CD4+ subsets. Naive, central memory and regulatory TCRB repertoires appeared to be more alike among patients than among healthy donors. Patients with type 1 diabetes made fewer insertions and deleted more nucleotides at VDJ recombination sites, implying thymic rearrangement abnormalities.

All of the isolated RNA was reverse transcribed with the High Capacity cDNA Reverse Transcription Kit, so expressed TCRB transcripts were sequenced. Deep immunoSEQ sequencing was applied to naive, central memory and regulatory T cell samples, giving an average of approximately 4 million total reads per sample. Sorted cells were lysed in RLT buffer, and RNA was extracted using DNase-treated RNeasy Micro or Mini kits according to cell number. To prevent cross-contamination, every cell subset was processed on its own, while patient and healthy donor samples were processed together. TCRB sequences were amplified from cDNA with the immunoSEQ multiplex PCR, producing 87-bp fragments spanning the CDR3 region. Amplicons were sequenced on the Illumina HiSeq platform. In the paper's pipeline: Synthetic template baselines were used to correct PCR bias computationally, reads within Hamming distance 2 were collapsed together, and singletons that could not be merged were discarded. By aligning reads against IMGT, V, D and J genes, CDR3 length, and insertions or deletions at six rearrangement sites were assigned. Within each subset, clonotype counts were normalized to the number of sorted cells before true diversity and Gini coefficients were calculated with the tcR R package. The overlap coefficient, calculated on TCRB nucleotide sequences, was used to quantify repertoire sharing. In TCRdb, the immuneACCESS table is reduced to in-frame sequences with V and J assigned. These tables do not hold every clone; where another copy was compared, an unresolved V gene accounts for under half, and the others remain unexplained. V, J and clone size were drawn from that table, and D and trimming were deduced from the DNA. This sample comprises 150,000 or so clones, roughly 48% of them detected only once. Of the sample, around 0.45% is held by the ten largest clones.

Sequencing input: Tregs from blood. This sample's cell subset or site label indicates: regulatory CD4+ T cells. The receptor was isolated from a man between 18 and 35 years old in good health. Recombination linked TRBV6-1 to TRBJ2-3; possibly the D gene is TRBD1, per 6 matching bases. The nucleotides read TGTGCCAGCAGTCAACAGGGTGCGATCCCAGATACGCAGTATTTT. This sequence encodes CASSQQGAIPDTQYF.